What follows are 16 T cell receptor beta chains derived from one specimen sequenced in a study of T cell repertoires in cytomegalovirus infection. One entry per CDR3 protein results from TCRdb running MiXCR on the reads. The sample includes about 830,000 distinct CDR3 sequences, approximately 29% of them seen just once. No antigen is known for these receptors. The sample consisted of cultured CD8+ T cells from PBMCs, taken from culture after CMV antigen stimulation. These receptors were collected from a human donor in good health (CMV status not recorded). Some clones in this sample may be carry-over from other donors' samples.

This clonotype was counted a few times. The CDR3 nucleotides are TGTGCCAGCAGCCAAGACCTGACTACCACAGATACGCAGTATTTT. Translation: CASSQDLTTTDTQYF. The rearrangement joins TRBV14 to TRBJ2-3; possible D gene TRBD2, 5 bases. The CDR3 covers 15 residues. Germline CDR1 is SGHDN and CDR2 is FVKESK. The V gene lost 0 bases and the J gene lost 2 bases, with 9 bases spanning the gap.

The table lists this clonotype with a few counts. V usage is TRBV10-3 and J usage is TRBJ2-5; perhaps D is TRBD1 or TRBD2 (6 bases each). In germline, CDR1 is ENHRY, CDR2 SYGVKD. V gave up 8 bases and J gave up 1 base, with 17 bases separating them. The CDR3 is 15 residues long. The CDR3 loop is CAIGRTERSQETQYF. The CDR3 coding sequence is TGTGCCATCGGGAGGACAGAGAGGTCCCAAGAGACCCAGTACTTC.

This clonotype was seen a few times. The gene calls are TRBV27 and TRBJ1-2; 7 bases fit TRBD1. J lost 2 bases, V lost 2 bases, and 2 bases had no gene match. This CDR3 comprises 14 residues. Germline CDR1 and CDR2: MNHEY and SMNVEV (reference sequence). The CDR3 DNA is TGTGCCAGCAGTTTAATGGGACAGAACTATGGCTACACCTTC. Translating it yields CASSLMGQNYGYTF.

This clonotype was seen more than once but under ten times. This chain joins TRBV19 and TRBJ2-2; D remains ambiguous. Trimming left V 3 bases short and J 0 bases short, with 8 bases between. Germline assignment: CDR1 LNHDA and CDR2 SQIVND (reference sequence). The CDR3 is made up of 15 amino acids. In nucleotides, the CDR3 is TGTGCCAGTAGTATGGGTTCCGCGAACACCGGGGAGCTGTTTTTT. Translation gives CASSMGSANTGELFF. The full variable domain, its missing parts supplied by reference TRBV19 and TRBJ2-2, is DGGITQSPKYLFRKEGQNVTLSCEQNLNHDAMYWYRQDPGQGLRLIYYSQIVNDFQKGDIAEGYSVSREKKESFPLTVTSAQKNPTAFYLCASSMGSANTGELFFGEGSRLTVL.

The chain employs TRBV6-4 and TRBJ2-3; D is perhaps TRBD1 (5 bases). The V and J ends lost 3 bases and 6 bases respectively, with 10 bases between them. Germline V CDR1 and CDR2: MRHNA, SNTAGT. The CDR3 is 13 residues long. Here the CDR3 reads CASSETGDDTQYF. The CDR3 region has the DNA TGTGCCAGCAGTGAAACAGGTGACGATACGCAGTATTTT.

The chain has TRBV19 and TRBJ1-5; a possible D gene is TRBD1 (5 bases). The germline gives CDR1 LNHDA, CDR2 SQIVND (reference sequence). The CDR3 length is 15 residues. The V and J ends lost 3 bases and 4 bases respectively, with 13 bases between them. The CDR3 nucleotides are TGTGCCAGTAGTATGAAACGAGGGACGAATCAGCCCCAGCATTTT. It yields the protein CASSMKRGTNQPQHF.

The chain combines TRBV7-6 with TRBJ2-1, with TRBD2 matching over 7 bases. Losses at the gene ends were 3 bases for V and 10 bases for J; bases not matched to a gene: 9. The CDR3 has 14 residues. Per the germline V gene, CDR1 is SGHVS and CDR2 is FNYEAQ. CDR3 sequence: CASSFGGLGREQFF. The CDR3 DNA reads as TGTGCCAGCAGCTTCGGGGGGTTAGGACGGGAGCAGTTCTTC.

This clonotype was observed a handful of times. The V gene is TRBV6-2 or TRBV6-3, the J gene TRBJ1-1, with D perhaps matching TRBD1 (5 bases). V lost 6 bases to trimming and J lost 1 base, with 12 bases between them. CDR1 MNHEY and CDR2 SVGEGT come from the germline V gene. CDR3 length: 14 residues. The CDR3: CASSPTTANTEAFF. The CDR3 region has the DNA TGTGCCAGCAGCCCCACGACAGCGAACACTGAAGCTTTCTTT.

In its sample, this clonotype was seen many times. V and J are TRBV7-2 and TRBJ2-5; 8 nucleotides line up with TRBD1. The CDR3 sequence is 15 residues long. The germline CDR1 and CDR2 sequences are SGHTA and FQGNSA. Losses at the gene ends were 4 bases for V and 1 base for J; bases not matched to a gene: 5. CDR3 coding DNA: TGTGCCAGCAGCTCCTACAGGGGGGTCCAAGAGACCCAGTACTTC. This sequence encodes CASSSYRGVQETQYF.

As DNA, the CDR3 is TGTGCCAGCAGCCCTAACAGGGGGCTCACTAATGAAAAACTGTTTTTT. Its translation: CASSPNRGLTNEKLFF. This sequence joins TRBV7-9 and TRBJ1-4, with TRBD1 matching 9 bases. This CDR3 is 16 amino acids long. CDR1 is SEHNR and CDR2 is FQNEAQ in the germline V gene (reference sequence). Losses at the gene ends were 5 bases for V and 2 bases for J; bases not matched to a gene: 6. Using reference TRBV7-9 and TRBJ1-4 for the parts outside the CDR3, the full variable domain is DTGVSQNPRHKITKRGQNVTFRCDPISEHNRLYWYRQTLGQGPEFLTYFQNEAQLEKSRLLSDRFSAERPKGSFSTLEIQRTEQGDSAMYLCASSPNRGLTNEKLFFGSGTQLSVL.

There are a few counts of this clonotype. With a much larger clone just one base away, this may be a read error. A read error is likely, as this CDR3 ends without the conserved phenylalanine or tryptophan. The chain combines TRBV7-3 with TRBJ2-3; 10 nucleotides align to TRBD2. This CDR3 is built from 15 residues. V shed 6 bases and J 2 bases; nucleotides not matched to a gene: 5. The V gene's germline CDR1 is SGHTA and CDR2 FQGTGA. The DNA for the CDR3 is TGTGCCAGCAGTCCTCTAGCGGGGGCCACAGATACGCAGTATTCT. It is translated as CASSPLAGATDTQYS.

This clonotype was seen only a few times. The chain is built from TRBV6-5 and TRBJ1-1; D unresolved. Trimming stripped 6 bases from V and 3 bases from J, with 17 bases between. The CDR3 length is 15 residues. Germline V gene sequence: CDR1 MNHEY, CDR2 SVGAGI. CDR3 nucleotides: TGTGCCAGCAGGTTCCGTTCAGGCTTGGACACTGAAGCTTTCTTT. Protein: CASRFRSGLDTEAFF.

This clonotype appeared many times. The rearrangement uses TRBV7-9 and TRBJ2-5; D tentatively reads TRBD1 or TRBD2 (5 bases each). The CDR3 length is 13 residues. Per the germline V gene, CDR1 is SEHNR and CDR2 is FQNEAQ (reference sequence). Deletions cut 1 base from V and 5 bases from J, with 8 bases between. CDR3 sequence (DNA): TGTGCCAGCAGCTTAGAGGGGACGGAGACCCAGTACTTC. Translating gives CASSLEGTETQYF.

This clonotype was detected a few times. This chain uses TRBV5-6 with TRBJ2-3; D ambiguous. Deletions cut 2 bases from V and 2 bases from J, with 12 bases between. The CDR3 totals 15 residues. Germline CDR1 reads SGHDT; CDR2 reads YYEEEE. CDR3: CASSFREGFTDTQYF. DNA for the CDR3: TGTGCCAGCAGCTTTCGCGAAGGCTTCACAGATACGCAGTATTTT.

This clonotype showed up many times. V gene TRBV7-2 combines with J gene TRBJ1-1, with D hard to call. Germline values: CDR1 SGHTA, CDR2 FQGNSA. Trimming shortened V by 5 bases and J by 0 bases, and 19 bases separated the two germline ends. The length of the CDR3 is 17 residues. The chain's CDR3 is CASSPSGLARMNTEAFF. Written as DNA, the CDR3 is TGTGCCAGCAGCCCCAGCGGGTTGGCGAGAATGAACACTGAAGCTTTCTTT. Combining the CDR3 with reference TRBV7-2 and TRBJ1-1 gives the whole variable domain GAGVSQSPSNKVTEKGKDVELRCDPISGHTALYWYRQSLGQGLEFLIYFQGNSAPDKSGLPSDRFSAERTGGSVSTLTIQRTQQEDSAVYLCASSPSGLARMNTEAFFGQGTRLTVV.

The V gene is TRBV7-9, the J gene TRBJ2-4; the match to TRBD2 covers 15 bases. CDR3 length: 17 residues. Germline-derived CDR1 and CDR2 are SEHNR and FQNEAQ (reference sequence). V lost 5 bases, J lost 8 bases, and 10 bases stayed unmatched. The CDR3 nucleotides are TGTGCCAGCAGCCCGGGACTAGCGGGGGGCTCAGGGGACATTCAGTACTTC. As protein: CASSPGLAGGSGDIQYF.